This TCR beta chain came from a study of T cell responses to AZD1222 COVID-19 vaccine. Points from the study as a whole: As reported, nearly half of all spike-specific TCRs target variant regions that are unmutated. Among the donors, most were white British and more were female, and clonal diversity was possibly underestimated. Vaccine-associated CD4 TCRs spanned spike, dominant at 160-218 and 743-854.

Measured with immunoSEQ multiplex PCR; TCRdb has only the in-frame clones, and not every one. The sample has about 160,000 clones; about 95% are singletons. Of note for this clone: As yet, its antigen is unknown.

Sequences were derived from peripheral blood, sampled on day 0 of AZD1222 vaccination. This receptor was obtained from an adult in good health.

CDR3 protein: CASSENRGPGHTQYF. The CDR3 nucleotides are TGTGCCAGCAGTGAAAACAGGGGGCCTGGCCATACGCAGTATTTT. The gene calls are TRBV2 and TRBJ2-3; 9 nucleotides line up with TRBD1. This CDR3 is built from 15 residues. Germline assignment: CDR1 SNHLY and CDR2 FYNNEI. With 2 bases clipped from V and 7 bases from J, the junction kept 7 bases outside the gene matches. Variable domain in full (rest from reference TRBV2 and TRBJ2-3): EPEVTQTPSHQVTQMGQEVILRCVPISNHLYFYWYRQILGQKVEFLVSFYNNEISEKSEIFDDQFSVERPDGSNFTLKIRSTKLEDSAMYFCASSENRGPGHTQYFGPGTRLTVL.